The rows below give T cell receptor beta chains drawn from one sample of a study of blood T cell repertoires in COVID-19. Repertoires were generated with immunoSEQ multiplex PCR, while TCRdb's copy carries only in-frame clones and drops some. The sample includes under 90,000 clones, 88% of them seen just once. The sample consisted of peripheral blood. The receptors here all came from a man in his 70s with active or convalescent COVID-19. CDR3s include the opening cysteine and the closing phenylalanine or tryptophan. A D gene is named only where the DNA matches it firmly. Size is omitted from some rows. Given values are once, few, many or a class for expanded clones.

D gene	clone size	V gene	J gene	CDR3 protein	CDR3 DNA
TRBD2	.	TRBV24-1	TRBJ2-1	CATSAPGLAGGHNEQFF	TGTGCCACCAGTGCCCCGGGACTAGCGGGGGGGCACAATGAGCAGTTCTTC
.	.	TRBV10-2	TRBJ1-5	CASSVTEPLISNQPQHF	TGCGCCAGCAGTGTAACAGAACCTCTTATTAGCAATCAGCCCCAGCATTTT
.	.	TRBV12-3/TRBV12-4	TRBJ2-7	CASSRARGMEQYF	TGTGCCAGCAGCCGCGCCAGGGGAATGGAGCAGTACTTC
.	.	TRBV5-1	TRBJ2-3	CASSPDPDYTDTQYF	TGCGCCAGCAGCCCGGACCCTGACTACACAGATACGCAGTATTTT
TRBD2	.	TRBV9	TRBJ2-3	CASSVEARGALNTQYF	TGTGCCAGCAGCGTAGAGGCGCGGGGGGCCCTGAATACGCAGTATTTT
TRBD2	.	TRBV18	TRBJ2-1	CASSPGLGAYNEQFF	TGTGCCAGCTCACCGGGACTAGGGGCCTACAATGAGCAGTTCTTC
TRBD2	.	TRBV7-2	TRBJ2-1	CASSLGLAGIYNEQFF	TGTGCCAGCAGCTTAGGATTAGCGGGGATTTACAATGAGCAGTTCTTC
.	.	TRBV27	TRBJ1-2	CASTKHLGGTYGYTF	TGTGCCAGCACTAAACACCTTGGAGGTACCTATGGCTACACCTTC
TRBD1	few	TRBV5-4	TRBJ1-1	CASRPGTGAANTEAFF	TGTGCCAGCAGGCCCGGGACAGGGGCGGCGAACACTGAAGCTTTCTTT
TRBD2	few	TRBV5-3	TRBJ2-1	CARSSPGRGSYNEQFF	TGTGCCAGAAGCTCCCCGGGGAGGGGTTCCTACAATGAGCAGTTCTTC
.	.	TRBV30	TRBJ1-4	CAWSVQKGWDEKLFF	TGTGCCTGGAGTGTACAAAAGGGGTGGGATGAAAAACTGTTTTTT
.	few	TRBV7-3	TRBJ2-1	CASSPRASREQFF	TGTGCCAGCAGCCCCCGGGCTAGCCGTGAGCAGTTCTTC
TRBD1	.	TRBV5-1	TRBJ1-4	CASSLGQGAANEKLFF	TGCGCCAGCAGCTTGGGCCAGGGGGCAGCTAATGAAAAACTGTTTTTT
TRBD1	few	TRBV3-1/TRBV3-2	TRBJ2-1	CASSQVSGRGPHNEQFF	TGTGCCAGCAGCCAAGTTTCGGGCAGGGGGCCCCACAATGAGCAGTTCTTC
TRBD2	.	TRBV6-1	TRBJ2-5	CASSDTSGKETQYF	TGTGCCAGCAGTGATACTAGCGGCAAAGAGACCCAGTACTTC
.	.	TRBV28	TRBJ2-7	CASSLNFYEQYF	TGTGCCAGCAGTCTAAACTTCTACGAGCAGTACTTC
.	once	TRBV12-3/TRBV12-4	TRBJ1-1	CASSLGVNTEAFF	TGTGCCAGCAGTTTGGGCGTGAACACTGAAGCTTTCTTT
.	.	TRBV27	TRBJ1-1	CASRGTGGTEAFF	TGTGCCAGCAGAGGGACGGGGGGCACTGAAGCTTTCTTT
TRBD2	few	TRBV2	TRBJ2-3	CASSDGLAGSTDTQYF	TGTGCCAGCAGTGACGGGCTAGCGGGGAGCACAGATACGCAGTATTTT
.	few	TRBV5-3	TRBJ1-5	CARRSHNQPQHF	TGTGCCAGGAGATCGCACAATCAGCCCCAGCATTTT
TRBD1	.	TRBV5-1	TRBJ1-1	CASTTTDRENTEAFF	TGCGCCAGCACCACGACGGACAGGGAGAACACTGAAGCTTTCTTT
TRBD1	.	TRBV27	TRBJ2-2	CASSPGTGRPGELFF	TGTGCCAGCAGTCCCGGGACAGGGAGACCCGGGGAGCTGTTTTTT